This T cell receptor beta chain was identified in a study of T-cell memory formation after mild COVID-19. Across the study: The TCR clusters were mostly specific to one donor. Notes on the study in general: Some clones that responded turned up in pre-infection memory, which suggests that cross-reactive memory joined in. Contracting clones localized mainly to CM and EM when CD4+ and mainly to EMRA when CD8+.

CDR1 SGHTA and CDR2 FQGTGA come from the germline V gene. The CDR3 is 14 residues long. The ends were cut back, 5 bases at V and 2 bases at J, with 12 bases in the middle. TCRdb reanalysed the 5' RACE reads using MiXCR and keeps one entry per CDR3 protein. The sample records about 430,000 distinct CDR3 sequences, 18% being singletons. On this clonotype itself: Its antigen is currently unknown.

The receptor was isolated from a young man who had mild COVID-19 (a few samples of this study predate the infection). Cell type and time point are not known. Sequencing used PBMCs or a T cell subset sorted from them (not recorded which). The chain has TRBV7-3 and TRBJ2-5, with D hard to call. The chain's CDR3 is CASSPNGRQETQYF. The CDR3 DNA reads as TGTGCCAGCAGCCCCAACGGCAGGCAAGAGACCCAGTACTTC.